This record covers a single TCR beta chain. Its cognate antigen has yet to be identified. The input lacks base qualities; no much larger clone sits a single base away. Donors were healthy HIV-negative adults with no recently reported acute infections or vaccinations. Every donor was a Caucasian adult residing in Nashville, Tennessee, USA. For unsorted samples, around 85 million PBMCs were counted, and genomic DNA was extracted using the QIAamp DNA Blood Mini kit. Blood was obtained by leukapheresis, after which PBMCs were separated by Ficoll-Histopaque density gradient centrifugation and cryopreserved in liquid nitrogen vapor phase. The sample belongs to a study of shared clonotypes between healthy human individuals (dated by TCRdb to the early 2020s). Regarding the complete study: The cohort comprised a couple of women and a few men aged 18 to 49 years. To estimate repertoire size and how much clonotypes are shared between individuals, the study performed deep sequencing of blood TCR repertoires from a few healthy adults. Leukapheresis yielded between about 0.85 and 9 billion PBMCs per donor. To increase sequencing depth and limit assay-specific biases, TCR repertoire library preparation and sequencing were carried out by different laboratories using diverse techniques. What the study reported, not specific to this receptor: Only blood was sampled, and tissue TCR repertoires likely differ from those in blood. Because the study included only a small number of donors, the genetic and exposure-history diversity represented was limited. Pairwise subsampling indicated that sequencing depth was expected to affect the degree of clonotype sharing among donors.

Its CDR3 holds 13 amino acids, cysteine through phenylalanine. CDR3 DNA is the only sequence kept; it has 39 bases, read in frame from the first base. V and J lose 8 bases and 1 base, and a span of 8 bases separates them. Per the germline V gene, SGHAT is the CDR1 and FQNNGV is the CDR2. Using the deep immunoSEQ assay, TCR CDR3 regions were amplified from genomic DNA by multiplex PCR. Genomic DNA extracted from each cell subset was distributed evenly over all wells of several immunoSEQ 96-well plates, and each plate served as one replicate. For unsorted PBMC, each replicate PCR was loaded with about 300 ng genomic DNA, equivalent to about 33,000 T cell genomes. Ten immunoSEQ deep assay plates were used to sequence the unsorted PBMC genomic DNA. The purified libraries were quantified using a Qubit 3.0 fluorometer, sized with a Bioanalyzer 2100, and then quantified again using the KAPA Library Quantification kit. Every immunoSEQ 96-well plate was sequenced on a dedicated single-read 150-cycle Illumina NextSeq 550 flow cell. As for the authors' bioinformatics: Because the immunoSEQ output included only junctional sequences and no quality scores, the filtering could not be the same as the filtering used for full-length reads. Sequences were annotated with PyIR, a Python wrapper for IgBLAST v1.9, using IMGT germline references to assign V/J genes and CDR3. Reads were filtered out if the reads had weak V/J assignments (E-value above 1e-6), no CDR3, stop codons, out-of-frame junctions, or ambiguous translated residues. A V3J clonotype was defined by an identical inferred V gene, J gene, and CDR3 amino acid sequence. The percentage overlap between two repertoires was calculated by dividing the number of shared unique clonotypes by the size of the smaller repertoire. RTK rarefaction, the Chao1 estimator, and Recon v2.1 estimates of unobserved clonotypes were used to assess repertoire richness. What TCRdb holds here is the immuneACCESS table cut down to in-frame rearrangements. Part of the clones is not present; checked against another copy, under half of the missing clones reflect an unresolved V gene, and the others are unexplained. V, J and clone size reflect that table, while D and trimming were determined from the DNA. Across this sample there are hundreds of thousands of clones, with around 79% seen only once. The ten largest clones take up over 10% of the sample.

The sample consisted of PBMCs. The chain uses TRBV11-2 and TRBJ2-2; the D gene cannot be resolved reliably. The sequence came from a woman in her thirties or forties in good health. Some clones in this sample may be carry-over from other donors' samples. The CDR3 region: CASRLLNTGELFF. The base sequence is TGTGCCAGCCGATTACTGAACACCGGGGAGCTGTTTTTT.